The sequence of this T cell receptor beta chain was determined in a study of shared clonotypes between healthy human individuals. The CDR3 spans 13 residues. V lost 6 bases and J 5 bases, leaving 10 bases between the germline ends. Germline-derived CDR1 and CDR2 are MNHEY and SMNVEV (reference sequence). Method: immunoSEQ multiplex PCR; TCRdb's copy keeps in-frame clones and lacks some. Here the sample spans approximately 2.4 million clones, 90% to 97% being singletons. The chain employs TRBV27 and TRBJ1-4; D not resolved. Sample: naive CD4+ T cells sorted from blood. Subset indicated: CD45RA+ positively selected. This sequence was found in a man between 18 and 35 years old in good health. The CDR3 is CASRRRRNEKLFF. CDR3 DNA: TGTGCCAGCAGGCGACGGCGGAATGAAAAACTGTTTTTT. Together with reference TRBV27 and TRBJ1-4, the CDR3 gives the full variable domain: EAQVTQNPRYLITVTGKKLTVTCSQNMNHEYMSWYRQDPGLGLRQIYYSMNVEVTDKGDVPEGYKVSRKEKRNFPLILESPSPNQTSLYFCASRRRRNEKLFFGSGTQLSVL.